The clone carrying this TCR beta chain has a count of ten or more. What it binds is unknown. This record belongs to a study of T cell repertoires in cytomegalovirus infection. Study as a whole: Carrying CMV and the relevant HLA type showed in public TCR beta signatures.

Study results and limitations: The study identified carriers of CMV plus the relevant HLA from cumulative public TCR beta family frequency. Clonotype analysis showed dominance of the ex vivo response by HLA-C-restricted CMV-specific TCR beta clonotypes.

The CDR3 is made up of 14 amino acids. The ends were cut back, 5 bases at V and 2 bases at J, with 10 bases in the middle. CDR1 MGHRA and CDR2 YSYEKL come from the germline V gene. TCRdb re-analysed the reads in MiXCR, keeping a single row per CDR3 protein. The data hold 510,000 or so distinct CDR3 sequences, with approximately 25% observed a single time. The specimen sequenced was PBMCs. The source of this sequence is a human donor in good health (CMV status not recorded). Some clones in this sample may be carry-over from other donors' samples. The chain joins TRBV4-1 to TRBJ2-1; the D is unclear. CDR3 loop: CASSYDTAYNEQFF. The CDR3 DNA sequence: TGCGCCAGCAGCTATGACACGGCCTACAATGAGCAGTTCTTC.